Below, one TCR beta chain is given with its context. Its antigen is unknown. A junction boundary mismatches the germline segment, possibly from a read error. The sample is drawn from a study of blood T cell repertoires in COVID-19 (TCRdb year 2020). General notes on the study: Collaborator samples came from the United States, Italy and Spain and covered acute and convalescent phases of COVID-19. The material from the prospective study consisted of cDNA or gDNA derived from T cells, B-cell-depleted T cells, or PBMCs. Subjects who had been exposed to COVID-19, were actively infected with it, or had recovered from it provided the deeply sampled blood TCRbeta repertoires that made up the dataset. The repertoires were made available in a free public database intended to serve as a resource for research on the immune response to SARS-CoV-2. Samples came from the ongoing ImmuneRACE study (first 160 participants) plus 1,254 subjects from 6 global collaborators. The sample metadata nearly always contained a de-identified subject ID, COVID-19 status, age in years and sex. Where HLA class I and class II types were available, the types were taken from metadata supplied by the sample provider, not from assay-based typing.

From cysteine to phenylalanine, the CDR3 is 15 amino acids long. The sequence is cut down to CDR3 DNA, 45 bases in frame from base 1. CDR1 and CDR2 were assigned from the germline V gene (reference sequence) as SGHNT and YYREEE. Results the study describes overall, beyond this receptor: How much clinical and demographic metadata was included differed by source and by participant, and the metadata was provided uncurated.

TCRbeta CDR3 regions were amplified from genomic DNA using the immunoSEQ Assay, a bias-controlled multiplex PCR. The source study handled its data this way. The number of nucleated cells in each sample was estimated from the amplification of reference gene primers within the assay. Sequence reads were collapsed and filtered to measure the absolute abundance of every unique TCRbeta CDR3 rearrangement. For each sample, productive Simpson clonality was calculated by taking the square root of Simpson's diversity index across productive rearrangements. The table was pulled from immuneACCESS by TCRdb, which kept in-frame rearrangements only. Such tables lose some clones; where checked, under half of the loss comes from unresolved V genes, and the rest has no known cause. V, J and clone size are taken as reported in that table, and D and trimming were inferred from the DNA itself. Here the sample has fewer than 150,000 clones; around 83% occur a single time. The ten largest clones take up over 15% of the sample.

Participants in the prospective study were enrolled through a virtual design, were aged roughly 18 to 90 years, and lived in about two dozen United States geographic areas. In the prospective study, participants were assigned to cohorts based on the clinical history participants reported in a screening survey and a study questionnaire. Recovered participants in ImmuneRACE Cohort 3 were defined as having two consecutive negative NP/OP PCR tests, clearance from a healthcare professional, or resolution of symptoms. Each participant in the prospective study had whole blood, serum and a nasopharyngeal or oropharyngeal swab collected by mobile phlebotomists. Prospective study participants could optionally give additional blood draws and questionnaires over an approximately 2-month period. Prospective study blood samples were shipped either frozen or at room temperature before DNA extraction.

The sequence links TRBV5-4 to TRBJ2-5, with 8 junctional bases fitting TRBD2. Sample: PBMCs or T cells enriched from blood (not recorded which). This receptor was taken from a man aged 30 to 39 who had recovered from COVID-19. The sequence in DNA is TGTGCCAGCAGCTTCTTTGGCGGGGGGAGGGAGAGCCAGTACTTC. Its protein is CASSFFGGGRESQYF.